One and the same sample provided the 27 T cell receptor beta chains below, sequenced in a study of CD8 T cells in cerebrospinal fluid in Alzheimer's disease. Reanalyzing the 10x single-cell sequencing reads, TCRdb keeps one entry per CDR3 protein, without DNA. The sample totals roughly 790 distinct CDR3 sequences. Material: cerebrospinal fluid. These receptors came from a human donor with Parkinson's disease.

This clonotype registers medium-sized by frequency. The V call is TRBV7-9, the J call TRBJ1-6; TCRdb calls TRBD1, which cannot be checked without DNA. CDR1 SEHNR and CDR2 FQNEAQ come from the germline V gene (reference sequence). CDR3 length: 16 residues. The CDR3 loop is CASSSGAGFYNSPLHF.

CDR3 sequence: CASSQAGTGIMNTEAFF. The gene calls are TRBV4-1 and TRBJ1-1; as DNA is missing, the TRBD1 call by TCRdb cannot be tested. The germline V gene has CDR1 MGHRA and CDR2 YSYEKL. The CDR3 totals 17 residues.

By frequency, this clonotype is large (0.1 to 1%). The rearrangement links TRBV7-2 to TRBJ1-2; the TCRdb call, TRBD1, lacks DNA for checking. Germline V CDR1 and CDR2: SGHTA, FQGNSA. The CDR3 length is 14 residues. This CDR3 reads CASSLTGRVYGYTF. Supplemented by reference TRBV7-2 and TRBJ1-2, the full variable domain reads GAGVSQSPSNKVTEKGKDVELRCDPISGHTALYWYRQSLGQGLEFLIYFQGNSAPDKSGLPSDRFSAERTGGSVSTLTIQRTQQEDSAVYLCASSLTGRVYGYTFGSGTRLTVV.

The rearrangement uses TRBV4-3 and TRBJ2-6. Germline assignment: CDR1 LGHNA and CDR2 YSLEER. The CDR3 loop spans 13 amino acids. The CDR3 is CASSQAGANVLTF.

In terms of frequency, this clonotype is large. This chain uses TRBV19 with TRBJ2-1; TCRdb's assignment of TRBD1 cannot be checked, as there is no DNA. Per the germline V gene, CDR1 is LNHDA and CDR2 is SQIVND (reference sequence). The CDR3 is 15 residues long. This CDR3 is CASSIGYRSMDEQFF.

The chain has TRBV4-3 and TRBJ1-6; TCRdb reports TRBD1, a call that lacks DNA to check it against. The germline gives CDR1 LGHNA, CDR2 YSLEER. The CDR3 length is 18 residues. The CDR3 is CASSQGAGEFSYNSPLHF.

Judged by frequency, this clonotype is medium-sized. The chain uses TRBV6-1 and TRBJ1-1. The CDR3 extends over 17 amino acids. The germline gives CDR1 MNHNS, CDR2 SASEGT. The CDR3 is CASSEFGFGTANTEAFF.

By frequency, this clonotype registers large (0.1 to 1%). CDR3 residues: CSVVHSANTEAFF. The chain combines TRBV29-1 with TRBJ1-1. Germline CDR1 reads SQVTM; CDR2 reads ANQGSEA. This CDR3 is 13 amino acids long.

The gene calls are TRBV3-1 and TRBJ1-3. CDR1 is LGHDT, CDR2 YNNKEL, per germline (reference sequence). The CDR3 is 15 amino acids. The CDR3 spells CASSQTTPSGNTIYF. The full variable domain, in which reference TRBV3-1 and TRBJ1-3 provide the parts outside the CDR3, is DTAVSQTPKYLVTQMGNDKSIKCEQNLGHDTMYWYKQDSKKFLKIMFSYNNKELIINETVPNRFSPKSPDKAHLNLHINSLELGDSAVYFCASSQTTPSGNTIYFGEGSWLTVV.

In terms of frequency, this clonotype is large (0.1 to 1%). V usage is TRBV7-9 and J usage is TRBJ1-5; TCRdb's D call, TRBD1, is unchecked because there is no DNA. CDR3 size: 14 residues. Germline V lookup: CDR1 SEHNR, CDR2 FQNEAQ (reference sequence). CDR3: CASSRGQGNQPQHF.

The rearrangement joins TRBV19 to TRBJ1-1; with no DNA, the TCRdb D assignment of TRBD1 cannot be verified. This CDR3 comprises 16 residues. Germline-derived CDR1 and CDR2 are LNHDA and SQIVND (reference sequence). CDR3 sequence: CASRRDRGAANTEAFF.

This clonotype is medium-sized by frequency. The chain links TRBV13 to TRBJ1-2; the TCRdb call, TRBD1, lacks DNA for checking. CDR3 length equals 17 residues. CDR1 and CDR2 (germline): PRHDT, FYEKMQ (reference sequence). The CDR3 sequence: CASSLGGTGGRSYGYTF. Complete variable domain (other parts from reference TRBV13 and TRBJ1-2): AAGVIQSPRHLIKEKRETATLKCYPIPRHDTVYWYQQGPGQDPQFLISFYEKMQSDKGSIPDRFSAQQFSDYHSELNMSSLELGDSALYFCASSLGGTGGRSYGYTFGSGTRLTVV.

The chain recombines TRBV23-1 with TRBJ1-2. TRBV23-1 is filed as an ORF, its function uncertain. The CDR3 has 14 residues. CDR3 loop: CASSQSRVNYGYTF.

The genes are TRBV5-3 and TRBJ2-7; TCRdb calls TRBD1, which cannot be checked without DNA. TRBV5-3 is treated as an ORF (open reading frame) with a function not yet certain. The length of the CDR3 is 14 residues. The CDR3 is CARSPRDREYEQYF.

This clonotype is called medium-sized (0.01 to 0.1%) based on its frequency. The rearrangement uses TRBV5-1 and TRBJ1-1; there is no DNA to check the TCRdb D call of TRBD1. CDR1 is SGHRS, CDR2 YFSETQ, per germline. The CDR3 sequence is 17 residues long. This CDR3 reads CASSPRAPGQTNTEAFF.

The chain carries TRBV30 and TRBJ2-5; TCRdb's D call, TRBD1, is unchecked because there is no DNA. Germline CDR1 GTSNPN, CDR2 SVGIG (reference sequence). The CDR3 has 13 amino acids. This CDR3 reads CACQPPPQETQYF.

The chain joins TRBV19 to TRBJ1-1; TCRdb names TRBD1, which stays unverified in the absence of DNA. Per the germline V gene, CDR1 is LNHDA and CDR2 is SQIVND (reference sequence). CDR3 length equals 13 residues. CDR3 amino acids: CASTPGQFTEAFF.

Considering frequency, this clonotype is medium-sized. The rearrangement uses TRBV27 and TRBJ2-1; as DNA is missing, the TRBD2 call by TCRdb cannot be tested. The CDR3 extends over 16 amino acids. From germline, CDR1 is MNHEY and CDR2 SMNVEV (reference sequence). This chain's CDR3 is CASRAGGPSSYNEQFF.

The J gene is TRBJ2-1, the V gene TRBV20-1; TCRdb designates TRBD1, a call that cannot be tested without DNA. Germline V gives CDR1 DFQATT, CDR2 SNEGSKA (reference sequence). CDR3 length: 15 amino acids. CDR3: CSARAEGGYPNEQFF.

This clonotype is deemed large by its frequency. CDR3 sequence: CASSLVNQPQHF. V is TRBV7-9 and J is TRBJ1-5. This CDR3 region has 12 residues. Germline V lookup: CDR1 SEHNR, CDR2 FQNEAQ (reference sequence).

This clonotype is labeled medium-sized (0.01 to 0.1%) based on frequency. The rearrangement links TRBV5-5 to TRBJ1-6; TCRdb's D call, TRBD1, is unchecked because there is no DNA. This CDR3 has 15 amino acids. Germline CDR1 SGHKS, CDR2 YYEKEE (reference sequence). CDR3 sequence reads: CASSNLGGLGSPLHF.

This clonotype is called medium-sized (0.01 to 0.1%) based on its frequency. The rearrangement joins TRBV4-3 to TRBJ1-1; TCRdb indicates TRBD1, and absent DNA this call remains unverified. CDR3 size: 15 residues. Germline V lookup: CDR1 LGHNA, CDR2 YSLEER. CDR3 residues: CASSQDRTGRTEAFF.

This clonotype counts as large by frequency. The J gene is TRBJ2-7, the V gene TRBV2. Germline V CDR1 and CDR2: SNHLY, FYNNEI. This CDR3 has 12 residues. This CDR3 is CASNEGFYEQYF.

Frequency places this clonotype as medium-sized. This chain connects TRBV2 to TRBJ1-6; the TRBD1 assignment by TCRdb is unverifiable without DNA. CDR1 SNHLY and CDR2 FYNNEI come from the germline V gene. CDR3 length: 13 residues. This chain's CDR3 is CASRGTGVLPLHF.

By frequency, this clonotype is medium-sized. The chain recombines TRBV6-5 with TRBJ2-7; the D call of TRBD1 rests on TCRdb alone, since no DNA is present to check it. Germline lookup yields CDR1 MNHEY and CDR2 SVGAGI. This CDR3 has 15 amino acids. The CDR3 sequence: CASSSGTGTDYEQYF.

Its frequency marks this clonotype as medium-sized (0.01 to 0.1%). This chain uses TRBV9 with TRBJ2-1; the D call from TCRdb, TRBD2, cannot be confirmed without DNA. Germline assignment: CDR1 SGDLS and CDR2 YYNGEE. The CDR3 covers 16 residues. The CDR3 protein is CASSLVAGGLDNEQFF.

In terms of frequency, this clonotype is large. The chain joins TRBV9 to TRBJ2-7; the TCRdb D gene call, TRBD1, has no DNA to confirm it. The CDR3 contains 13 residues. Germline loops: CDR1 SGDLS, CDR2 YYNGEE. CDR3 region: CASSAQGAYEQYF.